Included here is one T cell receptor beta chain sequence, with context. Its target is not known. The sample belongs to a study of T cell responses to AZD1222 COVID-19 vaccine. The overall study: Timing groups of about 4 and about 12 weeks for second doses were pooled.

This CDR3 contains 13 residues. The trim removed 5 bases at V and 2 bases at J, leaving 2 bases unmatched. The germline V gene has CDR1 SEHNR and CDR2 FQNEAQ (reference sequence). Study findings and constraints: Among those given AZD1222, only 5 to 7 were seropositive at baseline. Spike as a whole was targeted by vaccine-associated CD4 TCRs, dominant at 160-218 and 743-854.

Data came from immunoSEQ multiplex PCR; TCRdb stores just in-frame clones and leaves some out. The table includes 100,000 or so clones, roughly nine tenths detected once. The rearrangement joins TRBV7-9 to TRBJ1-1; 7 nucleotides agree with TRBD1. This sequence was found in an adult in good health. The starting material was peripheral blood, obtained on day 0 of AZD1222 vaccination. This CDR3 reads CASSRQGNTEAFF. In nucleotides, the CDR3 is TGTGCCAGCAGCCGACAGGGTAACACTGAAGCTTTCTTT.